Listed below are T cell receptor beta chains from one sample, sequenced in a study of shared clonotypes between healthy human individuals. The method was immunoSEQ multiplex PCR; TCRdb's version includes in-frame clones alone and lacks a portion of them. The sample lists some 2.1 million clones, 93% occurring once. What was sequenced was naive CD8+ T cells from PBMCs. The receptors originated from a man aged 18 to 30 in good health. Some clones in this sample may be carry-over from other donors' samples. The CDR3 runs from the conserved cysteine through the conserved F or W. The D gene is left open where the match is weak. Clone size appears in some rows only: once, few, many, or a class for an expanded clone.

DNA,CDR3,V,J,size,D
TGTGCCAGCAGTTCAACAGCTAACGTTCAAGAGACCCAGTACTTC,CASSSTANVQETQYF,TRBV27,TRBJ2-5,NA,NA
TGCGCCAGCAGCTTCAGGCTAGCAAAACCAGATACGCAGTATTTT,CASSFRLAKPDTQYF,TRBV5-1,TRBJ2-3,NA,NA
TGTGCCAGCGGGTACGAGCAGTACTTC,CASGYEQYF,TRBV6-1,TRBJ2-7,NA,NA
TGCGCCAGCCCTCCTTGTTCCAGCAATGAGGATCAGCCCCAGCATTTT,CASPPCSSNEDQPQHF,TRBV5-1,TRBJ1-5,NA,NA
TGTGCCAGCAGCAAAGCCGGGACAGGGGCCTCCGAGCAGTACTTC,CASSKAGTGASEQYF,TRBV9,TRBJ2-7,NA,TRBD1
TGTGCCAGCAGTTTAGGACAGGGACCCTACAATGAGCAGTTCTTC,CASSLGQGPYNEQFF,TRBV27,TRBJ2-1,NA,TRBD1
TGTGCCAGCACTCCCCGAGGGGGAACTGAAGCTTTCTTT,CASTPRGGTEAFF,TRBV6-1,TRBJ1-1,NA,NA
TGTGCCAGTCGACAGGGTCGGACTGAAGCTTTCTTT,CASRQGRTEAFF,TRBV19,TRBJ1-1,once,TRBD1
TGTGCCAGCAGCGTAGAGTCGAGGAATGAGCAGTTCTTC,CASSVESRNEQFF,TRBV9,TRBJ2-1,NA,NA
TGTGCCAGCAGCTTAGCAGGGGCGAACACCGGGGAGCTGTTTTTT,CASSLAGANTGELFF,TRBV7-9,TRBJ2-2,few,NA
TGTGCCAGCAGCTTGTCACGGGACACCGGGGAGCTGTTTTTT,CASSLSRDTGELFF,TRBV5-5,TRBJ2-2,NA,NA
TGTGCCAGCAGTACACTGAACACCGGGGAGCTGTTTTTT,CASSTLNTGELFF,TRBV27,TRBJ2-2,NA,NA
TGTGCCAGCAGCGCGCACCCAGGGAACACTGAAGCTTTCTTT,CASSAHPGNTEAFF,TRBV9,TRBJ1-1,NA,NA
TGTGCCAGCAGCTCATCCCGCGGGACTAGCGGGAGTAGCCCAGATACGCAGTATTTT,CASSSSRGTSGSSPDTQYF,TRBV7-3,TRBJ2-3,NA,TRBD2
TGTGCTAGTGGTCTGGGACAGGGGTTCAACGAGCAGTACTTC,CASGLGQGFNEQYF,TRBV12-5,TRBJ2-7,NA,TRBD1
TGTGCCAGCAGTGGGGCCGGGACAGGGGGCGGCTGGACTAACAATGAGCAGTTCTTC,CASSGAGTGGGWTNNEQFF,TRBV2,TRBJ2-1,NA,TRBD1
TGTGCCAGTATAGTAGGACAGGGGGCCGGTGAGCAGTTCTTC,CASIVGQGAGEQFF,TRBV19,TRBJ2-1,NA,TRBD1
TGTGCCAGCAGCGCCTGGACTTTGGGGGGCGGCGGCTATGGCTACACCTTC,CASSAWTLGGGGYGYTF,TRBV5-6,TRBJ1-2,NA,NA
TGTGCCAATCAGGTCGGGTTTTGTCGGGATGGCTACACCTTC,CANQVGFCRDGYTF,TRBV19,TRBJ1-2,NA,NA
TGTGCCAGCAGTGCGTGGGGCCTTAGCAATCAGCCCCAGCATTTT,CASSAWGLSNQPQHF,TRBV6-1,TRBJ1-5,NA,NA
TGTGCCAGCAGTGAGGTCGGGGGTCGGAACGAGCAGTACTTC,CASSEVGGRNEQYF,TRBV2,TRBJ2-7,NA,NA
TGTGCCAGCAGCTCTTCAGGGATACAAGAGACCCAGTACTTC,CASSSSGIQETQYF,TRBV9,TRBJ2-5,NA,NA
TGTGCCAGCAGTTTAGGGCTCGGCTCGGGTGATACGCAGTATTTT,CASSLGLGSGDTQYF,TRBV27,TRBJ2-3,NA,NA
TGTGCCAGCAGCTTGTGGACTAGCGGGTCCTACGAGCAGTACTTC,CASSLWTSGSYEQYF,TRBV5-6,TRBJ2-7,NA,TRBD2
TGCAGCGTCCCCGGGACAGGGGGCCGACGCTATGGCTACACCTTC,CSVPGTGGRRYGYTF,TRBV29-1,TRBJ1-2,once,TRBD1
TGTGCCAGCAGCCCGAGCGGACTAGCGGGTGTTGGGGAGCTGTTTTTT,CASSPSGLAGVGELFF,TRBV14,TRBJ2-2,NA,TRBD2
TGTGCCAGTAGTATTTCGAACAGTTTCCAGCCCCAGCATTTT,CASSISNSFQPQHF,TRBV19,TRBJ1-5,NA,NA
TGTGCCAGCACCCCGGGGGGGCTAGATGAGCAGTTCTTC,CASTPGGLDEQFF,TRBV7-2,TRBJ2-1,NA,TRBD2
TGTGCCAGCAGGCCGGGACTAGCGGTATGGGAGACCCAGTACTTC,CASRPGLAVWETQYF,TRBV28,TRBJ2-5,NA,TRBD2
TGCAGCGGGGGACAGGGAACCTACGAGCAGTACTTC,CSGGQGTYEQYF,TRBV29-1,TRBJ2-7,once,TRBD1
TGTGCCAGCAGCCCGGGACAGGGGAACACCGGGGAGCTGTTTTTT,CASSPGQGNTGELFF,TRBV7-9,TRBJ2-2,NA,TRBD1
TGTGCCAGCAGCTTCCCATCGAGCCCCTACGAGCAGTACTTC,CASSFPSSPYEQYF,TRBV7-9,TRBJ2-7,NA,NA
TGTGCCAGCAGCGTGGACAGGGGCTACTACTACGAGCAGTACTTC,CASSVDRGYYYEQYF,TRBV5-5,TRBJ2-7,NA,TRBD1
TGTGCCAGTAGTATTCTTGAGGGTATCGTCTATGGCTACACCTTC,CASSILEGIVYGYTF,TRBV19,TRBJ1-2,NA,NA
TGTGCCAGCAGCTCTTTAGCGGGAGGGACCGGGGAGCTGTTTTTT,CASSSLAGGTGELFF,TRBV7-3,TRBJ2-2,NA,TRBD2
TGTGCCAGCAGCCCCGGGGACAGACCCTATGGCTACACCTTC,CASSPGDRPYGYTF,TRBV9,TRBJ1-2,NA,TRBD1
TGTGCCAGCACGTACGAGCAGTACTTC,CASTYEQYF,TRBV14,TRBJ2-7,NA,NA
TGCGCCAGCAGCCAAGATCCCGACAGACAGTTCTACGAGCAGTACTTC,CASSQDPDRQFYEQYF,TRBV4-1,TRBJ2-7,NA,NA
TGTGCCAGCAGTTCCCTTTCTCATGGGGGGCAGTTCTTC,CASSSLSHGGQFF,TRBV27,TRBJ2-1,NA,NA
TGTGCCAGCAGCTTAGGGCGGGACTTCTACGAGCAGTACTTC,CASSLGRDFYEQYF,TRBV11-2,TRBJ2-7,NA,NA
TGTGCCAGCAGTTTTAGTGGTGGGACCAAAGAGACCCAGTACTTC,CASSFSGGTKETQYF,TRBV28,TRBJ2-5,once,NA
TGTGCCAGCAGCAGCGGACGGACTAGCTCCTCCTACGAGCAGTACTTC,CASSSGRTSSSYEQYF,TRBV7-9,TRBJ2-7,NA,TRBD2
TGTGCCAGCAGTCTTGACGGCACCGGGGAGCTGTTTTTT,CASSLDGTGELFF,TRBV27,TRBJ2-2,NA,NA
TGTGCCAGCAGCTTCACCGGGACAGGGGTACAGTACTTC,CASSFTGTGVQYF,TRBV5-8,TRBJ2-7,NA,TRBD1
TGTGCCAGCAGCTTAGGCGGCCCCCCCAGAGATGAGCAGTTCTTC,CASSLGGPPRDEQFF,TRBV7-9,TRBJ2-1,once,NA
TGTGCCATCAGTGAGGCGGGGGGACAGAGCAATCAGCCCCAGCATTTT,CAISEAGGQSNQPQHF,TRBV10-3,TRBJ1-5,NA,TRBD1
TGCAGCGTTGTCGGGACCCACTACGAGCAGTACTTC,CSVVGTHYEQYF,TRBV29-1,TRBJ2-7,once,NA
TGTGCCAGCAGTGCACCCTACAGGGACACTGAAGCTTTCTTT,CASSAPYRDTEAFF,TRBV28,TRBJ1-1,NA,NA
TGTGCCTGGAGTCCTGCGGGACTGACAGATACGCAGTATTTT,CAWSPAGLTDTQYF,TRBV30,TRBJ2-3,NA,NA
TGTGCCAGCACCCGCCCGACAGATACGCAGTATTTT,CASTRPTDTQYF,TRBV2,TRBJ2-3,NA,NA
TGCAGCGTTGAGTCGGGACAGGGCTACGAGCAGTACTTC,CSVESGQGYEQYF,TRBV29-1,TRBJ2-7,NA,TRBD1